Listed here are 25 T cell receptor beta chains from one sample, sequenced in a study of T cell responses to AZD1222 COVID-19 vaccine. The protocol was immunoSEQ multiplex PCR, while the TCRdb copy is restricted to in-frame clones and leaves out a portion. The table records 150,000 to 200,000 clones, around 89% of them present only once. The sample consisted of peripheral blood, taken on day 0 of AZD1222 vaccination. The source of these receptors is an adult in good health.

This clone was seen once. V gene TRBV4-3 combines with J gene TRBJ2-1, with 10 bases lining up with TRBD2. Per germline, CDR1 LGHNA and CDR2 YSLEER. This CDR3 region has 17 residues. J was trimmed by 3 bases and V by 0 bases; bases with no gene match: 5. The CDR3 bases are TGCGCCAGCAGCCAAGATCCAGCGGGGGGGTTCTACAATGAGCAGTTCTTC. Residues: CASSQDPAGGFYNEQFF.

The J gene is TRBJ1-1, the V gene TRBV7-3; 8 bases align to TRBD1. The CDR3 runs 15 residues. The J segment lost 5 bases and the V segment lost 5 bases, leaving 10 bases of the junction unmatched. The germline V gene encodes CDR1 SGHTA and CDR2 FQGTGA. The CDR3 DNA is TGTGCCAGCAGCCTCAACCCGACAGGGGTGACTGAAGCTTTCTTT. Encoded protein: CASSLNPTGVTEAFF.

The chain employs TRBV28 and TRBJ2-5; 9 nucleotides align to TRBD1. The V and J ends lost 6 bases and 6 bases, in that order; junction bases with no gene match: 5. The CDR3 spans 13 residues. Germline CDR1 MDHEN, CDR2 SYDVKM. CDR3 protein: CASSPDRGKTQYF. In nucleotides, the CDR3 is TGTGCCAGCAGCCCGGACAGGGGAAAGACCCAGTACTTC.

This clone was counted a few times. V usage is TRBV5-8 and J usage is TRBJ2-7, with a possible D match to TRBD1 (6 bases). This CDR3 comprises 14 residues. V lost 2 bases to trimming and J lost 2 bases, with 11 bases between them. CDR1 and CDR2 (germline): SGHTS, YDEGEE. CDR3 coding DNA: TGTGCCAGCAGCTTAGTTTCAGGGGCCTACGAGCAGTACGTC. As protein: CASSLVSGAYEQYV.

The chain joins TRBV6-5 to TRBJ2-7; 7 bases map to TRBD1. Per the germline V gene, CDR1 is MNHEY and CDR2 is SVGAGI. The CDR3 contains 14 residues. V was pared by 6 bases and J by 4 bases, with 9 bases of the junction left unmatched. CDR3 sequence (DNA): TGTGCCAGCAGAAGGACGACAGGGATATACGAGCAGTACGTC. It encodes CASRRTTGIYEQYV.

The chain employs TRBV7-9 and TRBJ2-5; 8 positions match TRBD1. This CDR3 contains 15 residues. CDR1 and CDR2 from the germline V gene are SEHNR and FQNEAQ (reference sequence). The junction had 9 bases not matched to a gene; V was cut back by 4 bases and J by 5 bases. The CDR3 coding sequence is TGTGCCAGCAGCTGGAGGCCAGGGGGCAGGGAGACCCAGTACTTC. The encoded protein is CASSWRPGGRETQYF.

This sequence joins TRBV7-9 and TRBJ2-5, with TRBD2 identical over 8 bases. The CDR3 extends over 15 amino acids. With 5 bases clipped from V and 5 bases from J, the junction kept 10 bases outside the gene matches. The germline gives CDR1 SEHNR, CDR2 FQNEAQ (reference sequence). The CDR3 coding sequence is TGTGCCAGCAGCCCCTCGGGCAGCGGGGGTGAGACCCAGTACTTC. Translating gives CASSPSGSGGETQYF. Supplemented by reference TRBV7-9 and TRBJ2-5, the full variable domain reads DTGVSQNPRHKITKRGQNVTFRCDPISEHNRLYWYRQTLGQGPEFLTYFQNEAQLEKSRLLSDRFSAERPKGSFSTLEIQRTEQGDSAMYLCASSPSGSGGETQYFGPGTRLLVL.

V and J are TRBV7-9 and TRBJ1-2, with 7 bases that match TRBD1. J was trimmed by 7 bases and V by 1 base; bases with no gene match: 6. The CDR3 runs 14 residues. The germline CDR1 and CDR2 sequences are SEHNR and FQNEAQ (reference sequence). The CDR3: CASSLERQGLGYTF. The CDR3 DNA reads TGTGCCAGCAGCTTAGAGAGACAGGGACTTGGCTACACCTTC.

The rearrangement uses TRBV10-2 and TRBJ2-5; D gene unclear. Trimming left V 5 bases short and J 2 bases short, with 6 bases between. The CDR3 length is 12 residues. Germline V CDR1 and CDR2: WSHSY, SAAADI. CDR3 DNA sequence: TGCGCCAGCAGTTCTGCACAAGAGACCCAGTACTTC. As protein: CASSSAQETQYF.

J is TRBJ2-3 and V is TRBV6-2 or TRBV6-3, with D possibly being TRBD1 or TRBD2 (5 bases each). The germline V and J ends were trimmed by 0 bases and 4 bases, with 17 bases remaining between them. The germline V gene encodes CDR1 MNHEY and CDR2 SVGEGT. This CDR3 contains 17 residues. CDR3 nucleotide sequence: TGTGCCAGCAGTTACTCCCCAGAGGGGTTCGACGCAGATACGCAGTATTTT. The encoded protein is CASSYSPEGFDADTQYF.

This clone was recorded only once. This chain joins TRBV28 and TRBJ1-2; maybe TRBD1 (6 bases). Germline CDR1 reads MDHEN; CDR2 reads SYDVKM. CDR3 length: 15 amino acids. V lost 2 bases and J lost 4, with 14 bases in between. This CDR3 reads CASSLGGREVYGYTF. The CDR3 bases are TGTGCCAGCAGTTTAGGGGGGCGAGAGGTCTATGGCTACACCTTC.

The chain carries TRBV7-9 and TRBJ2-1; no definite D call. Germline V gene data show CDR1 as SEHNR and CDR2 as FQNEAQ (reference sequence). This CDR3 contains 13 residues. Trimming shortened V by 7 bases and J by 9 bases, and 16 bases separated the two germline ends. The CDR3 is CASTPTGTGEQFF. CDR3 DNA: TGTGCCAGCACCCCCACCGGAACGGGTGAGCAGTTCTTC.

This sequence joins TRBV5-6 and TRBJ2-6; D unresolved. The CDR3 loop spans 16 amino acids. Germline values: CDR1 SGHDT, CDR2 YYEEEE. V gave up 4 bases and J gave up 0 bases, with 11 bases separating them. CDR3 in amino acids: CASSLGVSSGANVLTF. As DNA, the CDR3 is TGTGCCAGCAGCCTCGGAGTGAGCTCTGGGGCCAACGTCCTGACTTTC.

The chain joins TRBV12-3 or TRBV12-4 to TRBJ2-7; D remains unclear. This CDR3 has 13 amino acids. V lost 0 bases, J lost 2 bases, and 5 bases lay in between. The DNA for the CDR3 is TGTGCCAGCAGTTTAGCGCCCACCTACGAGCAGTACTTC. Its translation is CASSLAPTYEQYF.

The chain links TRBV5-1 to TRBJ2-1; 7 bases align to TRBD2. This CDR3 region has 14 residues. Germline assignment: CDR1 SGHRS and CDR2 YFSETQ. Losses at the gene ends were 4 bases for V and 9 bases for J; bases not matched to a gene: 10. The DNA of the CDR3 is TGCGCCAGCAGCGGGAGGGGACCTGATGGTGAGCAGTTCTTC. Translation: CASSGRGPDGEQFF.

The chain links TRBV6-5 to TRBJ1-5, with D uncertain. The CDR3 covers 10 residues. Germline V lookup: CDR1 MNHEY, CDR2 SVGAGI. CDR3 in DNA: TGTCCCGAGAGCAATCAGCCCCAGCATTTT. Translation: CPESNQPQHF.

V and J are TRBV5-6 and TRBJ1-2, with D tentatively TRBD1 (6 bases). V was trimmed by 0 bases and J by 4 bases, leaving 10 bases between them. CDR1 and CDR2 (germline): SGHDT, YYEEEE. The CDR3 is 14 residues long. In nucleotides, the CDR3 is TGTGCCAGCAGCTTGGGGGGGCTGGGCTATGGCTACACCTTC. It yields the protein CASSLGGLGYGYTF.

The chain combines TRBV28 with TRBJ1-1; D is unresolved. The germline V gene has CDR1 MDHEN and CDR2 SYDVKM. CDR3 length equals 14 residues. With 5 bases removed from V and 1 base from J, the gap between germline ends came to 11 bases. The CDR3 is CASSHEYRNTEAFF. As DNA, the CDR3 is TGTGCCAGCAGTCACGAATACAGGAACACTGAAGCTTTCTTT.

The chain employs TRBV4-1 and TRBJ1-1; the D is unclear. This CDR3 comprises 13 residues. Trimming stripped 3 bases from V and 3 bases from J, with 8 bases between. Per the germline V gene, CDR1 is MGHRA and CDR2 is YSYEKL. DNA of the CDR3: TGCGCCAGCAGCCAGGGAAGGGACACTGAAGCTTTCTTT. Amino acids: CASSQGRDTEAFF.

The chain employs TRBV27 and TRBJ2-5, with 9 bases that match TRBD1. The ends lost 6 bases at V and 5 bases at J; junction bases unmatched: 7. The length of the CDR3 is 14 residues. Germline CDR1 MNHEY, CDR2 SMNVEV (reference sequence). The CDR3 coding sequence is TGTGCCAGCAGACGACAGGGGGGAGGCGAGACCCAGTACTTC. Its protein is CASRRQGGGETQYF.

The chain uses TRBV2 and TRBJ2-7; 8 bases agree with TRBD1. Germline CDR1 SNHLY, CDR2 FYNNEI. The CDR3 totals 15 residues. J was trimmed by 6 bases and V by 1 base; bases with no gene match: 8. CDR3 region: CASSEGIGQGSEQYV. The DNA of the CDR3 is TGTGCCAGCAGTGAAGGTATAGGACAGGGTAGCGAGCAGTACGTC.

The chain recombines TRBV6-5 with TRBJ2-7; no definite D call. The CDR3 has 15 amino acids. The V gene lost 6 bases and the J gene lost 2 bases, with 17 bases spanning the gap. CDR1 MNHEY and CDR2 SVGAGI come from the germline V gene. The DNA of the CDR3 is TGTGCCAGCAGCAAAAGGTCATTTGCGCCCTACGAGCAGTACGTC. Its protein is CASSKRSFAPYEQYV.

V usage is TRBV30 and J usage is TRBJ1-1, with TRBD1 matching over 11 bases. CDR3 length: 16 residues. V trimming: 1 base; J trimming: 6 bases; junction bases outside the gene matches: 10. CDR1 and CDR2 from the germline V gene are GTSNPN and SVGIG (reference sequence). This chain's CDR3 is CAWSAGTGGSRAEAFF. The CDR3 nucleotides read TGTGCCTGGAGTGCCGGGACAGGGGGATCCCGGGCTGAAGCTTTCTTT.

J is TRBJ1-2 and V is TRBV30; 8 nucleotides match TRBD1. The V gene end was trimmed by 4 bases and the J gene end by 4 bases; junction bases not matched to a gene: 8. This CDR3 spans 14 amino acids. Per germline, CDR1 GTSNPN and CDR2 SVGIG (reference sequence). The DNA for the CDR3 is TGTGCCTGGATTGGACAGGGTTGGGGCTATGGCTACACCTTC. It translates to CAWIGQGWGYGYTF.

The chain is built from TRBV7-2 and TRBJ2-7; D may match TRBD1 or TRBD2 (6 bases each). Trimming took off 0 bases at V and 3 bases at J, with 12 bases between the two ends. Germline V lookup: CDR1 SGHTA, CDR2 FQGNSA. CDR3 length equals 15 residues. CDR3 nucleotide sequence: TGTGCCAGCAGCTTAGCAAGGGGGGCGTTCTACGAGCAGTACTTC. Translated: CASSLARGAFYEQYF.